A selection of T cell receptor beta chains follows, all from one sample in a study of shared clonotypes between healthy human individuals. TCRdb's copy holds only in-frame clones and misses some; the assay was immunoSEQ multiplex PCR. The sample has about a million clones; 77% are singletons. Sequenced: memory CD4+ T cells from PBMCs. These receptors were taken from a man younger than 30 in good health. Some clones in this sample may be carry-over from other donors' samples. Each CDR3 is given with its conserved first and last residue. The order of the fields is D gene, V gene, clone size, J gene, CDR3 protein, CDR3 DNA. The D gene is left open where the match is weak. Only some rows state a clone size, as once, few, many or a class for expanded clones.

d_gene: .; v_gene: TRBV29-1; abundance: .; j_gene: TRBJ2-7; CDR3aa: CSVDGGPGPYEQYF; CDR3nt: TGCAGCGTTGATGGGGGGCCCGGTCCCTACGAGCAGTACTTC
d_gene: .; v_gene: TRBV28; abundance: .; j_gene: TRBJ1-2; CDR3aa: CASSLRTYYGYTF; CDR3nt: TGTGCCAGCAGTCTGCGGACCTATTATGGCTACACCTTC
d_gene: TRBD1; v_gene: TRBV5-1; abundance: once; j_gene: TRBJ1-2; CDR3aa: CASSFRTGSYGYTF; CDR3nt: TGCGCCAGCAGCTTTAGGACAGGATCCTATGGCTACACCTTC
d_gene: TRBD2; v_gene: TRBV6-7; abundance: .; j_gene: TRBJ2-2; CDR3aa: CASSSLGLAANTGELFF; CDR3nt: TGTGCCAGCAGTTCCTTGGGACTAGCGGCCAACACCGGGGAGCTGTTTTTT
d_gene: .; v_gene: TRBV6-4; abundance: .; j_gene: TRBJ2-5; CDR3aa: CASTPDSAYQETQYF; CDR3nt: TGTGCCAGCACCCCGGACAGCGCCTACCAAGAGACCCAGTACTTC
d_gene: TRBD2; v_gene: TRBV5-5; abundance: .; j_gene: TRBJ2-1; CDR3aa: CASSQETSGPYNEQFF; CDR3nt: TGTGCCAGCAGCCAAGAGACTAGCGGGCCGTACAATGAGCAGTTCTTC
d_gene: TRBD2; v_gene: TRBV5-8; abundance: .; j_gene: TRBJ2-1; CDR3aa: CASSLDKGSGLAREQFF; CDR3nt: TGTGCCAGCAGCTTGGACAAGGGATCGGGACTAGCTCGGGAGCAGTTCTTC
d_gene: .; v_gene: TRBV6-1; abundance: .; j_gene: TRBJ1-5; CDR3aa: CASSEEGGHSNQPQHF; CDR3nt: TGTGCCAGCAGTGAAGAGGGAGGCCATAGCAATCAGCCCCAGCATTTT
d_gene: .; v_gene: TRBV6-1; abundance: once; j_gene: TRBJ1-2; CDR3aa: CASSPRVAPYGYTF; CDR3nt: TGTGCCAGCAGTCCTCGGGTGGCCCCCTATGGCTACACCTTC
d_gene: TRBD1; v_gene: TRBV28; abundance: .; j_gene: TRBJ2-4; CDR3aa: CASMDRGAKNIQYF; CDR3nt: TGTGCCAGCATGGACAGGGGGGCCAAAAACATTCAGTACTTC
d_gene: .; v_gene: TRBV28; abundance: .; j_gene: TRBJ1-5; CDR3aa: CASRDLRGRGREHF; CDR3nt: TGTGCCAGCAGAGACCTCAGGGGAAGGGGAAGGGAGCATTTT
d_gene: .; v_gene: TRBV2; abundance: .; j_gene: TRBJ2-2; CDR3aa: CASRNFGGELFF; CDR3nt: TGTGCCAGCAGGAACTTTGGCGGGGAGCTGTTTTTT
d_gene: TRBD1; v_gene: TRBV2; abundance: .; j_gene: TRBJ1-1; CDR3aa: CASISGQANTEAFF; CDR3nt: TGTGCCAGCATCTCCGGACAGGCAAACACTGAAGCTTTCTTT
d_gene: .; v_gene: TRBV2; abundance: .; j_gene: TRBJ2-2; CDR3aa: CASLTPLGGLNTGELFF; CDR3nt: TGTGCCAGCCTTACCCCTCTAGGCGGATTAAACACCGGGGAGCTGTTTTTT
d_gene: .; v_gene: TRBV25-1; abundance: .; j_gene: TRBJ1-2; CDR3aa: CASSEHPPPGDNYGYTF; CDR3nt: TGTGCCAGCAGTGAACATCCCCCCCCCGGGGATAACTATGGCTACACCTTC
d_gene: .; v_gene: TRBV2; abundance: few; j_gene: TRBJ1-1; CDR3aa: CASSEIGDTEAFF; CDR3nt: TGTGCCAGCAGTGAAATAGGGGACACTGAAGCTTTCTTT
d_gene: .; v_gene: TRBV7-8; abundance: .; j_gene: TRBJ2-7; CDR3aa: CASSFQASYEQYF; CDR3nt: TGTGCCAGCAGCTTCCAGGCGTCCTACGAGCAGTACTTC
d_gene: TRBD2; v_gene: TRBV5-1; abundance: .; j_gene: TRBJ2-6; CDR3aa: CASRLSGESSGANVLTF; CDR3nt: TGCGCCAGCAGACTAAGCGGGGAGAGCTCTGGGGCCAACGTCCTGACTTTC
d_gene: .; v_gene: TRBV28; abundance: .; j_gene: TRBJ2-5; CDR3aa: CASSAEQGFETQYF; CDR3nt: TGTGCCAGCAGCGCTGAGCAGGGTTTCGAGACCCAGTACTTC
d_gene: .; v_gene: TRBV7-2; abundance: once; j_gene: TRBJ2-5; CDR3aa: CASSPGSHKETQYF; CDR3nt: TGTGCCAGCAGCCCTGGGAGTCACAAAGAGACCCAGTACTTC
d_gene: .; v_gene: TRBV7-9; abundance: once; j_gene: TRBJ1-1; CDR3aa: CASSFRDRNTEAFF; CDR3nt: TGTGCCAGCAGCTTCCGAGACAGGAACACTGAAGCTTTCTTT
d_gene: .; v_gene: TRBV5-4; abundance: few; j_gene: TRBJ1-1; CDR3aa: CASSPRDTGRNTEAFF; CDR3nt: TGTGCCAGCAGCCCACGGGACACCGGGAGGAACACTGAAGCTTTCTTT
d_gene: TRBD1; v_gene: TRBV9; abundance: .; j_gene: TRBJ1-6; CDR3aa: CANHRTGGNSPLHF; CDR3nt: TGTGCCAACCACCGGACAGGGGGGAATTCACCCCTCCACTTT
d_gene: .; v_gene: TRBV6-5; abundance: .; j_gene: TRBJ1-3; CDR3aa: CACSPDSGNTIYF; CDR3nt: TGTGCCTGCTCGCCCGACTCTGGAAACACCATATATTTT
d_gene: .; v_gene: TRBV7-9; abundance: few; j_gene: TRBJ1-2; CDR3aa: CASSLDDARDETF; CDR3nt: TGTGCCAGCAGCTTAGACGACGCCCGGGATGAGACCTTC
d_gene: .; v_gene: TRBV9; abundance: .; j_gene: TRBJ1-5; CDR3aa: CASSVGQSQPQHF; CDR3nt: TGTGCCAGCAGCGTAGGGCAGAGTCAGCCCCAGCATTTT